Listed here are 32 T cell receptor beta chains from one sample, sequenced in a study of immune evolution from preneoplasia to lung adenocarcinoma. Generated by immunoSEQ multiplex PCR, the TCRdb table keeps only in-frame clones and is missing some. The sample records about 41,000 clones, approximately 79% being singletons. The sequencing sample was made of FFPE invasive lung adenocarcinoma tissue. These receptors came from a person between 60 and 69 years old with lung adenocarcinoma.

This rearrangement joins TRBV9 to TRBJ2-3; 8 bases agree with TRBD2. The CDR3 contains 16 residues. In germline, CDR1 is SGDLS, CDR2 YYNGEE. V gave up 0 bases and J gave up 1 base; unmatched junction bases: 4. The CDR3 coding sequence is TGTGCCAGCAGCGTAGGTGTTAGCGGGGGCACAGATACGCAGTATTTT. Translating it yields CASSVGVSGGTDTQYF. Variable domain in full (rest from reference TRBV9 and TRBJ2-3): DSGVTQTPKHLITATGQRVTLRCSPRSGDLSVYWYQQSLDQGLQFLIQYYNGEERAKGNILERFSAQQFPDLHSELNLSSLELGDSALYFCASSVGVSGGTDTQYFGPGTRLTVL.

The chain is built from TRBV7-8 and TRBJ2-7; 11 bases are shared with TRBD2. From germline, CDR1 is SGHVS and CDR2 FQNEAQ. The J segment lost 6 bases and the V segment lost 4 bases, leaving 5 bases of the junction unmatched. The CDR3 totals 14 residues. As DNA, the CDR3 is TGTGCCAGCAGCTCCGGGACTAGCGGCACCGAGCAGTACTTC. Protein product: CASSSGTSGTEQYF.

The chain carries TRBV7-3 and TRBJ1-1; TRBD1 might be the D (6 bases). Germline V gene sequence: CDR1 SGHTA, CDR2 FQGTGA. The CDR3 loop spans 13 amino acids. The V and J ends lost 4 bases and 5 bases respectively, with 11 bases between them. The CDR3 loop is CASSSNRDTEAFF. The CDR3 coding sequence is TGTGCCAGCAGCTCCAACAGGGATACTGAAGCTTTCTTT.

This chain uses TRBV18 with TRBJ2-6, with D tentatively TRBD1 (5 bases). V was clipped by 3 bases and J by 0 bases, with 9 bases between them. The CDR3 consists of 16 residues. The germline gives CDR1 KGHSH, CDR2 LQKENI. The CDR3 loop is CASSPRQSSGANVLTF. In DNA form, the CDR3 reads TGTGCCAGCTCACCCCGACAGAGCTCTGGGGCCAACGTCCTGACTTTC.

A remark on this clone: The sample contains more than one DNA sequence encoding this CDR3. The genes are TRBV5-1 and TRBJ2-7, with 8 bases fitting TRBD1. This CDR3 has 14 amino acids. Germline V gene lookup returns CDR1 SGHRS and CDR2 YFSETQ. The V gene end was trimmed by 4 bases and the J gene end by 2 bases; junction bases not matched to a gene: 5. The CDR3 region has the DNA TGCGCCAGCAGCCCCCTACAGGGGGCCTACGAGCAGTACTTC. Encoded protein: CASSPLQGAYEQYF.

This clone has more than one count but fewer than ten. Other DNA sequences in the sample encode the same CDR3. The V call is TRBV6-5, the J call TRBJ1-5; the D gene is possibly TRBD1 (5 bases). This CDR3 contains 14 residues. With 5 bases removed from V and 0 bases from J, the gap between germline ends came to 8 bases. Germline V CDR1 and CDR2: MNHEY, SVGAGI. The CDR3: CASSPDSSNQPQHF. The CDR3 DNA reads TGTGCCAGCAGTCCCGACAGTAGCAATCAGCCCCAGCATTTT.

The rearrangement links TRBV6-4 to TRBJ2-3; D remains unclear. V lost 5 bases and J lost 4, with 13 bases in between. The germline V gene encodes CDR1 MRHNA and CDR2 SNTAGT. The CDR3 is made up of 14 amino acids. The CDR3 here is CASSPGFSADTQYF. In nucleotides, the CDR3 is TGTGCCAGCAGTCCCGGATTCAGTGCAGATACGCAGTATTTT.

The chain recombines TRBV15 with TRBJ1-4; D gene unclear. CDR3 length: 12 amino acids. V was trimmed by 1 base and J by 12 bases, leaving 9 bases between them. The germline gives CDR1 LNHNV, CDR2 YYDKDF (reference sequence). The CDR3 region is CATSRADPQLFF. CDR3 DNA: TGTGCCACCAGCAGAGCTGACCCGCAACTGTTTTTT.

The chain combines TRBV29-1 with TRBJ1-2; tentatively, D is TRBD1 (6 bases). Between the trimmed V and J ends, which lost 4 bases and 7 bases, there was a span of 16 bases. This CDR3 region has 13 residues. The germline CDR1 and CDR2 sequences are SQVTM and ANQGSEA. CDR3 sequence reads: CSVGDVGAGGYTF. The CDR3 DNA reads as TGCAGCGTTGGGGATGTGGGGGCCGGTGGCTACACCTTC.

The chain joins TRBV28 to TRBJ1-2; D not resolved. This CDR3 contains 15 residues. Trimming stripped 4 bases from V and 4 bases from J, with 16 bases between. CDR1 and CDR2 from the germline V gene are MDHEN and SYDVKM. The CDR3 region has the DNA TGTGCCAGCAGTTCCATCCGACGGAATGGCTATGGCTACACCTTC. It translates to CASSSIRRNGYGYTF.

CDR3 coding DNA: TGCGCCAGCAGCCGAGCTAGCGGGAGTTTCGAGCAGTACTTC. Protein sequence: CASSRASGSFEQYF. The gene calls are TRBV5-1 and TRBJ2-7; TRBD2 agrees at 10 bases. Trimming took 4 bases from V and 6 from J; bases not matched to a gene: 7. The CDR3 runs 14 residues. Germline values: CDR1 SGHRS, CDR2 YFSETQ.

The V and J genes are TRBV12-5 and TRBJ2-1; a weak D match, TRBD2 (6 bases). Trimming pared 3 bases from V and 6 bases from J, leaving 18 bases between. Per germline, CDR1 LGHNT and CDR2 FRNRAP. The CDR3 extends over 16 amino acids. The CDR3 sequence is CASGLPMARRGNEQFF. CDR3 nucleotide sequence: TGTGCTAGTGGTTTACCCATGGCCAGGAGGGGCAATGAGCAGTTCTTC.

This clone occurred a few times. This chain connects TRBV28 to TRBJ1-3; D is possibly TRBD1 (6 bases). V lost 3 bases and J 5 bases, leaving 11 bases between the germline ends. The CDR3 contains 14 residues. Germline CDR1 and CDR2: MDHEN and SYDVKM. CDR3 sequence (DNA): TGTGCCAGCAGTTTTAGGGACAAAAGAAACACCATATATTTT. Translated: CASSFRDKRNTIYF.

This clone was picked up one time. The V call is TRBV7-9, the J call TRBJ2-5; D ambiguous. CDR1 and CDR2 (germline): SEHNR, FQNEAQ (reference sequence). Trimming removed 1 base from V and 1 base from J, with 10 bases in between. This CDR3 is built from 15 residues. As DNA, the CDR3 is TGTGCCAGCAGCTTAGGCTCGTTGCTCCAAGAGACCCAGTACTTC. This encodes CASSLGSLLQETQYF. Drawing the rest from reference TRBV7-9 and TRBJ2-5, the complete variable domain is DTGVSQNPRHKITKRGQNVTFRCDPISEHNRLYWYRQTLGQGPEFLTYFQNEAQLEKSRLLSDRFSAERPKGSFSTLEIQRTEQGDSAMYLCASSLGSLLQETQYFGPGTRLLVL.

The chain combines TRBV11-2 with TRBJ1-5; no definite D call. The V end was cut by 5 bases, the J end by 5 bases, with 10 bases between. Germline loops: CDR1 SGHAT, CDR2 FQNNGV. CDR3 length: 13 residues. CDR3 bases: TGTGCCAGCAGCCCAGGCCGGGATCAGCCCCAGCATTTT. It is translated as CASSPGRDQPQHF.

This rearrangement joins TRBV18 to TRBJ2-6; unclear D gene. Germline V gene sequence: CDR1 KGHSH, CDR2 LQKENI. The V end lost 2 bases, the J end lost 0 bases, and 5 bases lay between the germline ends. The CDR3 has 15 amino acids. In nucleotides, the CDR3 is TGTGCCAGCTCACCATACGGCTCTGGGGCCAACGTCCTGACTTTC. Its protein is CASSPYGSGANVLTF.

This rearrangement joins TRBV12-5 to TRBJ1-4; TRBD1 is a possible D gene (6 bases). The J call may be faulty, since TRBJ2-2 better matches the DNA end. The length of the CDR3 is 13 residues. Per germline, CDR1 LGHNT and CDR2 FRNRAP. The CDR3 is CASGQNTGLELFF. As DNA, the CDR3 is TGTGCTAGTGGCCAAAATACAGGGCTGGAGCTGTTTTTT.

The chain recombines TRBV13 with TRBJ2-3; D is undetermined. V shed 2 bases and J shed 3 bases, with 9 bases lying between them. The CDR3 is 14 amino acids. Germline CDR1 is PRHDT and CDR2 is FYEKMQ (reference sequence). The DNA for the CDR3 is TGTGCCAGCAGCTTATATGCCCGTACAGATACGCAGTATTTT. This translates into CASSLYARTDTQYF.

The rearrangement uses TRBV2 and TRBJ2-7, with D possibly being TRBD1 (6 bases). Germline V gene data show CDR1 as SNHLY and CDR2 as FYNNEI. V shed 7 bases and J shed 1 base, with 20 bases lying between them. The CDR3 is 16 amino acids. The CDR3 DNA follows: TGTGCCAGCACCGAGGGCCCAGGGGTTAGATCCTACGAGCAGTACTTC. Translation: CASTEGPGVRSYEQYF.

The V gene is TRBV6-1, the J gene TRBJ2-1, with D uncertain. From germline, CDR1 is MNHNS and CDR2 SASEGT. V gave up 4 bases and J gave up 0 bases, with 7 bases separating them. This CDR3 region has 14 residues. CDR3 in amino acids: CASSADPSYNEQFF. The CDR3 DNA reads as TGTGCCAGCAGTGCGGATCCCTCCTACAATGAGCAGTTCTTC.

This chain joins TRBV7-8 and TRBJ2-1, with D possibly TRBD2 on 5 matching bases. CDR3 length equals 12 residues. V was cut by 7 bases and J by 7 bases, with 11 bases left in between. The germline V gene has CDR1 SGHVS and CDR2 FQNEAQ. Here the CDR3 reads CASNPGMNEQFF. In nucleotides, the CDR3 is TGTGCCAGCAACCCGGGGATGAATGAGCAGTTCTTC. Full variable domain (rest looked up from reference TRBV7-8 and TRBJ2-1): GAGVSQSPRYKVAKRGQDVALRCDPISGHVSLFWYQQALGQGPEFLTYFQNEAQLDKSGLPSDRFFAERPEGSVSTLKIQRTQQEDSAVYLCASNPGMNEQFFGPGTRLTVL.

The chain is built from TRBV12-5 and TRBJ2-1; perhaps TRBD2 as D (6 bases). Germline CDR1 reads LGHNT; CDR2 reads FRNRAP. This CDR3 spans 14 amino acids. Trimming removed 4 bases at V and 8 bases at J, with 15 bases between. The CDR3 nucleotides read TGTGCTAGTGGTTCTGCGGGATTGAGGGATGAGCAGTTCTTC. Its protein product is CASGSAGLRDEQFF. The whole variable domain, remainder taken from reference TRBV12-5 and TRBJ2-1, is DARVTQTPRHKVTEMGQEVTMRCQPILGHNTVFWYRQTMMQGLELLAYFRNRAPLDDSGMPKDRFSAEMPDATLATLKIQPSEPRDSAVYFCASGSAGLRDEQFFGPGTRLTVL.

The V and J genes are TRBV25-1 and TRBJ2-1, with 9 bases identical to TRBD2. The CDR3 has 15 amino acids. The V gene end was trimmed by 4 bases and the J gene end by 6 bases; junction bases not matched to a gene: 7. Germline V gene sequence: CDR1 MGHDK, CDR2 SYGVNS. The DNA for the CDR3 is TGTGCCAGCAGTGGTTATAGCGGGAGCTTCAATGAGCAGTTCTTC. Its protein product is CASSGYSGSFNEQFF.

This chain uses TRBV21-1 with TRBJ2-4. TRBV21-1 is assigned pseudogene status. CDR3 length: 11 amino acids. The CDR3 coding sequence is TGTGCCAGCAACCCGAAGAACATTCAGTACTTC. It codes for CASNPKNIQYF.

Note on this clone: This same CDR3 is encoded by further DNA sequences in the sample. J is TRBJ2-2 and V is TRBV5-1, with 8 bases that match TRBD1. Trimming cost V 1 base and J 1 base; bases outside gene matches: 0. Germline V gene sequence: CDR1 SGHRS, CDR2 YFSETQ. The CDR3 contains 15 residues. The CDR3 sequence is CASSLTGGNTGELFF. Here the CDR3 DNA reads TGCGCCAGCAGCTTGACAGGGGGGAACACCGGGGAGCTGTTTTTT.

The V and J genes are TRBV7-2 and TRBJ2-2; 7 bases map to TRBD2. This CDR3 has 14 residues. V trimming: 5 bases; J trimming: 5 bases; junction bases outside the gene matches: 5. The V gene's germline CDR1 is SGHTA and CDR2 FQGNSA. The CDR3 DNA follows: TGTGCCAGCAGCCGGGACTATACGACCGGGGAGCTGTTTTTT. Translated, it gives CASSRDYTTGELFF.

V is TRBV11-2 and J is TRBJ2-7; TRBD2 might be the D (6 bases). This CDR3 is built from 14 residues. The V gene lost 5 bases and the J gene lost 2 bases, with 13 bases spanning the gap. Germline V CDR1 and CDR2: SGHAT, FQNNGV. CDR3 protein: CASSLGGDTYEQYF. The CDR3 coding sequence is TGTGCCAGCAGCCTGGGGGGTGATACCTACGAGCAGTACTTC.

The rearrangement links TRBV18 to TRBJ1-2; maybe TRBD1 (5 bases). Germline V lookup: CDR1 KGHSH, CDR2 LQKENI. The CDR3 is made up of 15 amino acids. V lost 1 base and J 7 bases, leaving 16 bases between the germline ends. The CDR3 DNA sequence: TGTGCCAGCTCACCACTCCACATAGGGGAGGGTGGCTACACCTTC. Translated, it gives CASSPLHIGEGGYTF.

The CDR3 spells CASSSVEDRLTYEQYF. As DNA, the CDR3 is TGCGCCAGCAGCTCGGTGGAGGACAGGTTAACCTACGAGCAGTACTTC. This rearrangement joins TRBV5-1 to TRBJ2-7; 7 bases align to TRBD1. Germline trimming cut 3 bases from V and 2 bases from J; bases unmatched to any gene: 11. CDR3 size: 16 residues. CDR1 SGHRS and CDR2 YFSETQ come from the germline V gene.

The V call is TRBV2, the J call TRBJ2-7, with 8 bases lining up with TRBD2. Germline loops: CDR1 SNHLY, CDR2 FYNNEI. The junction had 0 bases not matched to a gene; V was cut back by 8 bases and J by 3 bases. The CDR3 sequence is 11 residues long. The DNA for the CDR3 is TGTGCCAGCCGGGAGGGCTACGAGCAGTACTTC. Its translation is CASREGYEQYF.

The rearrangement uses TRBV27 and TRBJ1-3; no clear D. Germline V gene lookup returns CDR1 MNHEY and CDR2 SMNVEV (reference sequence). The CDR3 totals 17 residues. Trimming took off 4 bases at V and 0 bases at J, with 16 bases between the two ends. The CDR3 nucleotides are TGTGCCAGCAGTTCAAGCGCGTCCCCTTACTCTGGAAACACCATATATTTT. Encoded protein: CASSSSASPYSGNTIYF.

The sample holds a few counts of this clone. V and J are TRBV18 and TRBJ2-3; 10 bases are a match to TRBD1. V lost 2 bases, J lost 4 bases, and 6 bases stayed unmatched. Germline V gives CDR1 KGHSH, CDR2 LQKENI. This CDR3 spans 16 amino acids. CDR3 amino acids: CASSPMGGTGADTQYF. In DNA, the CDR3 is TGTGCCAGCTCACCAATGGGCGGGACAGGGGCAGATACGCAGTATTTT.